This T cell receptor (beta chain) was sequenced for a study of identical twins. TCRdb called the 5' RACE reads again in MiXCR, with one record for every CDR3 protein. The profile shows just under 650,000 distinct CDR3 sequences, about 7.6% of them singletons. In this sample, this clonotype turned up a few times. The CDR3 sequence is 14 residues long. From germline, CDR1 is LNHNV and CDR2 YYDKDF (reference sequence). Trimming took 0 bases from V and 5 from J, leaving 10 bases between them. This sample also appeared in a second study, on yellow fever vaccine responses in identical twins.

The source is a woman between 18 and 29 years old in good health. Source material: PBMCs. This chain uses TRBV15 with TRBJ2-5, with D maybe TRBD1 (6 bases). CDR3 in DNA: TGTGCCACCAGCAGAGATGGGGGCTATGAGACCCAGTACTTC. Protein: CATSRDGGYETQYF.